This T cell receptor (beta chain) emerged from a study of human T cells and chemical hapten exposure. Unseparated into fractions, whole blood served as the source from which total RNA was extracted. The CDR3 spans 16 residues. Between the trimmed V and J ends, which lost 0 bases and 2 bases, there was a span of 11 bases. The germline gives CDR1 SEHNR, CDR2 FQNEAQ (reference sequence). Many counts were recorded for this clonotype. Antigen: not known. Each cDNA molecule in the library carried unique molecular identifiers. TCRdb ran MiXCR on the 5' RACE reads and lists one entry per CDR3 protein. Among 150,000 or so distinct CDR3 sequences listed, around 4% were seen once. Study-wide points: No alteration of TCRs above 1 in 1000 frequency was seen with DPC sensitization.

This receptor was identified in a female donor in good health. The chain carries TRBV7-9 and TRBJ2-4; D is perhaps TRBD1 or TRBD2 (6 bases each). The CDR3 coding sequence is TGTGCCAGCAGCTTAGCAAGGGGGGAGTCCAAAAACATTCAGTACTTC. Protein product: CASSLARGESKNIQYF.